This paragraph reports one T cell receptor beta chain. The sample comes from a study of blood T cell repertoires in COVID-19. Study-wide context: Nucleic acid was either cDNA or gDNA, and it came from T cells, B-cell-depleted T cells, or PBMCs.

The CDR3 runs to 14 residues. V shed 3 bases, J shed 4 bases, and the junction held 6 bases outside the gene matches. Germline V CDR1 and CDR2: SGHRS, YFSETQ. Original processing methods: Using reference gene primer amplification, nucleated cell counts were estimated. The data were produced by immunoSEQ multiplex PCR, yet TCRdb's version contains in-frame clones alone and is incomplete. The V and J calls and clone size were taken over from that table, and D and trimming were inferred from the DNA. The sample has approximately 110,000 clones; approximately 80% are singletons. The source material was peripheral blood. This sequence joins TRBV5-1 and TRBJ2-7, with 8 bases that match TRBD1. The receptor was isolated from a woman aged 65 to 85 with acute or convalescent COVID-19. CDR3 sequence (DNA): TGCGCCAGCAGCTCCCAGGGGGCTTGGTACGAGCAGTACTTC. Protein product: CASSSQGAWYEQYF.